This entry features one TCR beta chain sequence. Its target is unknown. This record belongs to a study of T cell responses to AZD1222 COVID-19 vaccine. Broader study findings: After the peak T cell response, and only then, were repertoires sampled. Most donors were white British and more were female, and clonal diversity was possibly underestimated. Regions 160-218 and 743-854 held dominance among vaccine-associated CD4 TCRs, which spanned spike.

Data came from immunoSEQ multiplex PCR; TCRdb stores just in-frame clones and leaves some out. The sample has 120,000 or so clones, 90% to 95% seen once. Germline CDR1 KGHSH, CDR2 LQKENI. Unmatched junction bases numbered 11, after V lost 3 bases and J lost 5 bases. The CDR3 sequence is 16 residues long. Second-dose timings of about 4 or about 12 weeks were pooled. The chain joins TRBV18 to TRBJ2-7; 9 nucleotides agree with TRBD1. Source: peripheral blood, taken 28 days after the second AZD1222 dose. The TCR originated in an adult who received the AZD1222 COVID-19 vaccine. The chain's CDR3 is CASSPFRGTGLNEQYF. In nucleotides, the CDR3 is TGTGCCAGCTCACCGTTTAGGGGGACAGGGCTCAACGAGCAGTACTTC. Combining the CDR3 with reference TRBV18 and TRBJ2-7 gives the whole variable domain NAGVMQNPRHLVRRRGQEARLRCSPMKGHSHVYWYRQLPEEGLKFMVYLQKENIIDESGMPKERFSAEFPKEGPSILRIQQVVRGDSAAYFCASSPFRGTGLNEQYFGPGTRLTVT.